This T cell receptor beta chain was identified in a study of shared clonotypes between healthy human individuals. Regarding the study as a whole: For naive CD4 cells, roughly 4.8% of clonotypes were shared across a handful of donors.

This clone was seen only once. Its specificity is unknown. Produced via immunoSEQ multiplex PCR; TCRdb's table is partial and in-frame only. The table shows approximately 640,000 clones, with about two thirds occurring only once. Germline V gene data show CDR1 as MDHEN and CDR2 as SYDVKM. Trimming shortened V by 2 bases and J by 5 bases, and 11 bases separated the two germline ends. The CDR3 covers 14 residues. The sequenced material came from memory CD4+ T cells sorted from blood. Subset given: CD45RA-negative fraction. The chain combines TRBV28 with TRBJ2-3; D is ambiguous. This receptor was obtained from a woman between 25 and 40 years old in good health. The CDR3 DNA reads TGTGCCAGCAGTTTAGGGCAGTTAGGAGATACGCAGTATTTT. Translated: CASSLGQLGDTQYF.